This T cell receptor beta chain was identified during a study of cytomegalovirus exposure and HLA in healthy donors (dated by TCRdb to the late 2010s). At the level of the whole study: According to an earlier analysis of 587 of the donors, 200 million or so T cells yielded 117 million unique TCR beta sequences and 276 Gb of sequence data. An early release that covered 640 HLA-typed donors contained about 300 gigabases of sequencing data and 65 million to 100 million unique TCR sequences. Of the approximately 370 genotyped donors, 81% were placed in the genetic ancestry cluster associated with self-reported Caucasian donors. The aim of the study was to test whether cataloging public T cell receptors could identify signatures of past pathogen exposure. Using immunosequencing, the study profiled T cell repertoires from fewer than 850 subjects and related those repertoires to cytomegalovirus serostatus. A separate validation cohort of over 95 different subjects was used in addition to the 666-subject first cohort. To predict cytomegalovirus infection status, the study combined high-throughput TCR immunosequencing, statistical association of individual TCRs with disease status, and machine learning. To study patterns of TCR occurrence, a later analysis re-analyzed previously published TCR beta repertoires from 500 to 850 donors and added high-resolution HLA genotyping. The later analysis used no new phenotypic data to find candidate immune exposures, relying instead on TCR beta sequences and their occurrence across donors. To decide whether each TCR beta V gene segment behaved as functional or pseudogenic, an earlier analysis of 587 of the donors relied on high-throughput TCR beta sequencing. Donor age, sex, ethnicity and CMV serostatus were compiled together with the repertoire data. A later genetic analysis used genome-wide SNP genotypes for about three fifths of the roughly 700 donors, treating that subset as a discovery cohort. All discovery cohort repertoires had been generated using a single sequencing platform. Both class I and class II loci were covered by HLA typing, at four-digit resolution. Typing coverage differed by locus: A, B, C, DRB1 and DQB1 were typed in roughly 629-630 donors, DQA1 in 500 to 550, DPA1 in 606, and DPB1 in approximately 450. A handful of DR-DQ haplotypes were handled as single units for association and clustering because linkage in the cohort was strong. On average, roughly 240,000 unique TCR beta nucleotide sequences were sequenced per donor among some 430 genotyped donors of the cohort, with roughly 18% of those sequences being non-productive.

Of note for this clone: Its antigen has not been determined. The sample holds no much larger clone one base away, and base qualities are not on file.

The cohort consisted of 600 to 750 healthy bone marrow donors. All cohort members were sampled while nominally healthy, although unrecorded immune exposures were likely present. The donor was CMV seronegative and was included in the group of under 450 seronegative cohort members. A peripheral blood sample was collected from each donor, and TCR beta sequencing was performed on peripheral blood mononuclear cells. The Qiagen DNeasy Blood Extraction Kit was used to extract genomic DNA from the blood cell samples. Summary of the overall study and its limitations: An association between a missense DCLRE1C variant and V-gene and J-gene trimming of TCR beta chains was found in a later genetic analysis and replicated in an independent cohort. A later analysis found that TCR association rates varied across HLA loci, with DRB1 alleles showing the most associated TCRs and HLA-C alleles the fewest. A later genetic analysis reported fewer N-insertions in productive TCRs among donors in an Asian-associated ancestry cluster than the roughly 720-donor mean. The only immune exposure information available for the cohort was CMV serostatus. In a later analysis, about 16,000 TCR beta sequences were associated with specific HLA alleles at a false discovery rate of 0.05. The classifier was reported to diagnose cytomegalovirus status with high specificity and sensitivity in both the original and validation cohorts. Sequencing depth was assumed to be roughly uniform across donors in the presence/absence analyses, though that assumption may not hold. When HLA alleles, especially DR and DQ, strongly co-occurred, TCR associations were difficult to assign to individual alleles. Correlated functional status among segregating V segments might be attributable to linkage disequilibrium, but an unknown experimental factor could not be ruled out. Most TCR sequences were seen in very few donors, while some public TCRs were found in many individuals. In this cohort, only TCR beta chains were sequenced, and detectable features were limited by the absence of alpha or paired-chain data. An earlier analysis of around 600 of the donors showed that most TCR beta V segments appeared in productive rearrangements either about 87% or about 30% of the time, which broadly matched IMGT annotations. The study listed 150 to 200 TCR beta chains as associated with cytomegalovirus. A cluster of highly shared sequence variants was judged likely to be a technical artifact of the sequencing pipeline. It was suggested by the authors that the approach could potentially be generalized to other disease states and immunological phenotypes. Because some donors lacked HLA typing at each locus, the association tests relied only on the typed subset. A few of the identified cytomegalovirus-associated TCR beta chains were confirmed in vitro to be specific for cytomegalovirus antigens. In a later analysis, most CMV-associated TCR beta chains were found to appear HLA-restricted, with HLA associations seemingly driven largely by CMV exposure. In a later analysis, HLA-associated TCR beta chains were found to be more clonally expanded and to have lower generation probabilities than equally common non-associated chains. The earlier analysis of a few hundred of the donors excluded roughly 16 rarely observed V segments, including chromosome 9 orphons, because counts were too low. In a later analysis, several top co-occurrence clusters were reported to appear linked to parvovirus B19, influenza, CMV and Epstein-Barr virus. A further reported finding was that TCR beta sequences accurately predicted the HLA-A and HLA-B alleles for most subjects in the first cohort.

Library generation was performed with the immunoSEQ multiplex PCR assay. The multiplex PCR relied on a mix of 60 forward primers for TCR Vbeta segments and 13 reverse primers for TCR Jbeta segments. The CDR3 region of rearranged TCR beta genes was amplified from genomic DNA with a multiplex PCR assay. The amplified TCR beta libraries were sequenced on the Illumina HiSeq System as 87-base-pair reads. As for how the authors treated the data: A later analysis counted tens of millions of unique TCR beta chains across the 666 repertoires, and some 12 million of these chains were shared by at least two donors. Raw reads were error-corrected and collapsed into unique sequences with a nearest-neighbor algorithm that merged closely related sequences to remove PCR and sequencing errors. V, D and J gene segments were assigned by aligning CDR3 sequences to IMGT reference sequences. For a sequence to be retained, a match of at least six nucleotides was required to both a V gene segment and a J gene segment. A rearrangement was called productive if the CDR3 had no stop codons and remained in frame with V and J, and every other rearrangement was called non-productive. CDR3 was defined by IMGT convention, running from the second conserved V-encoded cysteine to the conserved J-encoded phenylalanine. In an earlier analysis of roughly 580 of the donors, sequences lacking an unambiguous match to a single V gene segment were excluded. In an earlier analysis of 587 of the donors, V segments were called functional above 56.7% productive rearrangements and were called segregating when the between-donor standard deviation exceeded 5%. A statistical classification framework was built to diagnose cytomegalovirus status from the catalog of TCR beta chain sequences. In a later analysis, V and J genes were assigned by comparing TCR nucleotide sequences against IMGT/GENE-DB human TR gene sequences. Using the TCRdist pipeline, a later analysis assigned CDR3 sequences along with most-parsimonious VDJ recombination scenarios. In a later analysis, every TCR beta chain was defined by the combination of its CDR3 amino acid sequence and its V-gene family, and reads without a unique V-gene family were dropped. To address suspected cross-contamination and a sequencing artifact, a later analysis removed several hundred highly shared, low-generation-probability nucleotide sequences. In a later analysis, a clonal expansion index for each public chain was calculated from normalized within-repertoire ranks of inferred template counts. In a later analysis, generation probabilities were computed using a VDJ recombination model fitted to out-of-frame rearrangements, and the results were checked against IGoR. In a later analysis, hypergeometric tests were used to score TCR-TCR, TCR-HLA and TCR-CMV co-occurrence, with a repertoire-size bias correction applied to TCR pairs. False discovery rates were estimated in a later analysis by permuting HLA or CMV assignments 20 times. A later analysis grouped co-occurring TCRs with DBSCAN, adding TCRdist sequence similarity when clustering within HLA-allele-positive subsets. Repertoires with fewer than 30,000 or more than 120,000 public chains, plus five repertoires with anomalous nucleotide sharing, were excluded from co-occurrence clustering. Held by TCRdb, this immuneACCESS table contains in-frame sequences only and omits some clones. Under half of the omission traces to an unresolved V gene where checked; the cause of the rest is unknown. V and J calls and clone size come straight from that table; D and trimming were deduced from the DNA. This sample holds around 170,000 clones; over 70% were observed only once. The ten biggest clones cover roughly 1.5% of the sample.

The sequencing input was PBMCs. This receptor was identified in a man in his late teens or twenties in good health and CMV-seronegative.

The CDR3 amino acid sequence is: CASSLRRQGDHYGYTF. Here is the DNA: TGTGCCAGCAGTTTAAGGCGACAGGGAGATCACTATGGCTACACCTTC. The sequence is built from TRBV27 and TRBJ1-2, with 7 bases aligning to TRBD1. Trimming takes 2 bases off V and 3 bases off J; junction bases not matched to a gene: 9. Measured from the cysteine to the phenylalanine, the CDR3 is 16 residues long. Of all the DNA, just the CDR3 is kept, 48 bases in frame from base 1. CDR1 and CDR2, looked up from the germline V gene (reference sequence), are MNHEY and SMNVEV.